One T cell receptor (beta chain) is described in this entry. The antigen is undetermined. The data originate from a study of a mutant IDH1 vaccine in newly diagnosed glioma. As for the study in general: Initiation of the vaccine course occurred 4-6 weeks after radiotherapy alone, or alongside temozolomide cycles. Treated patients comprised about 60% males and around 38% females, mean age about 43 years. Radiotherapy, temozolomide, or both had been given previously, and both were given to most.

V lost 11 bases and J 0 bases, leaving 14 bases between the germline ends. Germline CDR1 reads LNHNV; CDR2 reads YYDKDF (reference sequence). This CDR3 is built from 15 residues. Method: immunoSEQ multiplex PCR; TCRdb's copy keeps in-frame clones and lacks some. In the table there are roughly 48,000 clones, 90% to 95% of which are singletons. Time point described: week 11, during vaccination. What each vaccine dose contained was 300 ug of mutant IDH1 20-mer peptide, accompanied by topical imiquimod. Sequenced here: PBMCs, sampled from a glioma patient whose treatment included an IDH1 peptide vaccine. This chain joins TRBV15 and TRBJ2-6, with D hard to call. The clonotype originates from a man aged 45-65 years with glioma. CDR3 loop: CAPLDNHSGANVLTF. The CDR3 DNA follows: TGTGCCCCCCTCGACAACCACTCTGGGGCCAACGTCCTGACTTTC.